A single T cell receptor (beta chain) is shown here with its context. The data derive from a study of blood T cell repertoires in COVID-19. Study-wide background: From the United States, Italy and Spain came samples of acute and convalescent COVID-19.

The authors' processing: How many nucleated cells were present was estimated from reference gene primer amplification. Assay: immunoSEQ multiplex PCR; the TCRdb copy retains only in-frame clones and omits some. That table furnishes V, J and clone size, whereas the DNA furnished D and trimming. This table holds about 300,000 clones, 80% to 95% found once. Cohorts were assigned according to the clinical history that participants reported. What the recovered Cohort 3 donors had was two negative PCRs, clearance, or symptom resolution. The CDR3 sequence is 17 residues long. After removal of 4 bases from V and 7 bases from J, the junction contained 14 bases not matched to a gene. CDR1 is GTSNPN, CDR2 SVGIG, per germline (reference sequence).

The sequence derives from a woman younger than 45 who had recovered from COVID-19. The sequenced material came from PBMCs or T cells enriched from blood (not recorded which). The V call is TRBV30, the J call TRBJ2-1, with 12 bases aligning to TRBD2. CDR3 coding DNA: TGTGCCTGGACCCCCCCTAGCGGGAGGGCCTCGGCTAATGAGCAGTTCTTC. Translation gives CAWTPPSGRASANEQFF.